The 10 T cell receptor beta chains reported below all come from one sample, sequenced in a study of cytotoxic CD8 clonotypes in ibrutinib-treated CLL. Profiled with immunoSEQ multiplex PCR; TCRdb holds only in-frame clones, not every one. Among 150,000 or so clones listed, roughly 80% were seen once. Sample: PBMCs, taken after 24 months of ibrutinib treatment. These TCRs come from a human donor with chronic lymphocytic leukemia.

The chain couples TRBV4-3 to TRBJ2-7; the match to TRBD1 covers 7 bases. Germline values: CDR1 LGHNA, CDR2 YSLEER. J gave up 2 bases and V 4 bases, and 2 bases lay outside the gene matches. The CDR3 sequence is 13 residues long. DNA of the CDR3: TGCGCCAGCAGCCGGGACAGCACCTACGAGCAGTACTTC. This encodes CASSRDSTYEQYF.

The CDR3 spells CASSVVGGIGYTF. CDR3 DNA sequence: TGTGCCAGCAGCGTAGTGGGAGGAATAGGCTACACCTTC. The chain combines TRBV9 with TRBJ1-2; no reliable D call. This CDR3 has 13 amino acids. Germline loops: CDR1 SGDLS, CDR2 YYNGEE. V lost 0 bases to trimming and J lost 8 bases, with 11 bases between them.

The gene calls are TRBV27 and TRBJ2-2; 8 bases line up with TRBD1. The length of the CDR3 is 14 residues. V lost 5 bases and J lost 6; bases outside the gene matches: 5. In germline, CDR1 is MNHEY, CDR2 SMNVEV (reference sequence). The DNA of the CDR3 is TGTGCCAGCAGTGCCAGACAGGGGCCCGGGGAGCTGTTTTTT. Protein product: CASSARQGPGELFF.

The chain recombines TRBV6-5 with TRBJ1-2; 9 nucleotides match TRBD1. V lost 4 bases and J lost 6; bases outside the gene matches: 9. The CDR3 contains 15 residues. Germline loops: CDR1 MNHEY, CDR2 SVGAGI. In DNA form, the CDR3 reads TGTGCCAGCAGTTCACAGGGGGCCCGTTTTGATGGCTACACCTTC. It is translated as CASSSQGARFDGYTF.

This clone was counted once. The genes are TRBV30 and TRBJ2-5, with TRBD2 matching 8 bases. This CDR3 region has 15 residues. V shed 0 bases and J 1 base; nucleotides not matched to a gene: 4. Germline CDR1 is GTSNPN and CDR2 is SVGIG (reference sequence). The CDR3 sequence: CAWSVGAGGQETQYF. For the CDR3, the DNA is TGTGCCTGGAGTGTAGGGGCGGGGGGCCAAGAGACCCAGTACTTC.

The J gene is TRBJ1-2, the V gene TRBV9; 9 bases align to TRBD1. Germline V lookup: CDR1 SGDLS, CDR2 YYNGEE. The CDR3 runs 15 residues. J was trimmed by 4 bases and V by 3 bases; bases with no gene match: 7. Here the CDR3 reads CASSELQGASYGYTF. For the CDR3, the DNA is TGTGCCAGCAGCGAACTACAGGGGGCAAGCTATGGCTACACCTTC.

A few counts support this clone. The chain carries TRBV9 and TRBJ2-7, with 7 bases fitting TRBD2. The CDR3 contains 17 residues. Germline-derived CDR1 and CDR2 are SGDLS and YYNGEE. The J segment lost 4 bases and the V segment lost 2 bases, leaving 15 bases of the junction unmatched. DNA of the CDR3: TGTGCCAGCAGCGTGGCCCCGTTGGTTGCCGGGGGGTACGAGCAGTACTTC. Translating gives CASSVAPLVAGGYEQYF.

The rearrangement uses TRBV29-1 and TRBJ2-1; perhaps TRBD2 as D (5 bases). The CDR3 runs to 14 residues. The V gene lost 6 bases and the J gene lost 7 bases, with 19 bases spanning the gap. Germline loops: CDR1 SQVTM, CDR2 ANQGSEA. CDR3 loop: CSVVPAEEPNEQFF. CDR3 nucleotide sequence: TGCAGCGTGGTCCCCGCGGAGGAACCTAATGAGCAGTTCTTC.

J is TRBJ2-1 and V is TRBV6-6; D might be TRBD2 (6 bases). This CDR3 is 14 amino acids long. The V end lost 4 bases, the J end lost 8 bases, and 15 bases lay between the germline ends. CDR1 is MNHNY, CDR2 SVGAGI, per germline (reference sequence). The CDR3 region is CASSSPRLGDEQFF. Here the CDR3 DNA reads TGTGCCAGCAGTTCGCCGCGACTAGGTGATGAGCAGTTCTTC.

The chain links TRBV7-2 to TRBJ2-3; D unclear. The CDR3 sequence is 12 residues long. Trimming left V 4 bases short and J 8 bases short, with 10 bases between. CDR1 and CDR2 from the germline V gene are SGHTA and FQGNSA. CDR3 in amino acids: CASSSDPGTQYF. The DNA of the CDR3 is TGTGCCAGCAGCTCAGACCCGGGTACGCAGTATTTT.